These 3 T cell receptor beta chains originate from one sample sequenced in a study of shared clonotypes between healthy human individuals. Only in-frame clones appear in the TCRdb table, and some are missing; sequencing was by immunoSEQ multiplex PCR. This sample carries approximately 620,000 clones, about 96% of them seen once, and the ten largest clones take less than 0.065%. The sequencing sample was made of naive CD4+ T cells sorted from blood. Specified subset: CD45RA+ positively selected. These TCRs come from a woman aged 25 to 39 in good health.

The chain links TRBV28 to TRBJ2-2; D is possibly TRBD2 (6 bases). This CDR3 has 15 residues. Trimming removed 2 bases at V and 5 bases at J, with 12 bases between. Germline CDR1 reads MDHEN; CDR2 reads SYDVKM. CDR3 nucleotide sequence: TGTGCCAGCAGTTTACGACTAGTCCGTACCGGGGAGCTGTTTTTT. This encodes CASSLRLVRTGELFF.

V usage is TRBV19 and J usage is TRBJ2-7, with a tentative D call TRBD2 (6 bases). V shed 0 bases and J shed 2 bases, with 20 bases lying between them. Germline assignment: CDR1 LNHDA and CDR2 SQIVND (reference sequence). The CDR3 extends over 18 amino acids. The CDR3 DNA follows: TGTGCCAGTAGTATAGACTCCTCCGGGACTCTTGGTACCTACGAGCAGTACTTC. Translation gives CASSIDSSGTLGTYEQYF.

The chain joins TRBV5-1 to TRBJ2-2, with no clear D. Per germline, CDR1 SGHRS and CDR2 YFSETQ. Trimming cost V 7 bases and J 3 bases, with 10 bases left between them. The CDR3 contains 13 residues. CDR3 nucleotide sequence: TGCGCCAGCGCCCGATCTGACACCGGGGAGCTGTTTTTT. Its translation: CASARSDTGELFF.